This entry lists 22 T cell receptor beta chains sequenced from one sample in a study of T cell clonality in common variable immunodeficiency. Findings of the study overall: Reportedly, TCR beta sequences from common variable immunodeficiency showed fewer deletions and N-nucleotide insertions.

This table comes from immunoSEQ multiplex PCR, and its TCRdb copy is limited to in-frame clones, with some not included. The specimen has some 17,000 clones, none found just once. Their antigens are not known. Sample: peripheral blood mononuclear cells. The receptor source for this set is a human donor with common variable immunodeficiency.

This clone was picked up a small number of times. The sequenced fragment ends 3 residues before the CDR3 boundary, so the rest is inferred from the germline J gene. The V and J genes are TRBV19 and TRBJ2-2; TRBD1 matches 8 bases. The CDR3 sequence is 14 residues long. Germline assignment: CDR1 LNHDA and CDR2 SQIVND (reference sequence). The ends lost 6 bases at V and 6 bases at J; junction bases unmatched: 6. The part of the CDR3 DNA that was read is TGTGCCAGTAGACCGCAGGGGGCGTCCGGGGAG. As protein: CASRPQGASGE. The full CDR3 sequence reads CASRPQGASGELFF. Complete variable domain (other parts from reference TRBV19 and TRBJ2-2): DGGITQSPKYLFRKEGQNVTLSCEQNLNHDAMYWYRQDPGQGLRLIYYSQIVNDFQKGDIAEGYSVSREKKESFPLTVTSAQKNPTAFYLCASRPQGASGELFFGEGSRLTVL.

This clone has at least ten counts. The read gets to within 3 residues of the CDR3 end, and the germline J gene fills in the rest. V and J are TRBV5-1 and TRBJ2-1; weak D call: TRBD2 (7 bases). CDR1 and CDR2 (germline): SGHRS, YFSETQ. Trimming cost V 4 bases and J 1 base, with 18 bases left between them. The CDR3 extends over 17 amino acids. The covered CDR3 bases are TGCGCCAGCAGCGGTCTGGGGGGCGGGGGATCCTACAATGAG. Its translation: CASSGLGGGGSYNE. The complete CDR3 protein is CASSGLGGGGSYNEQFF.

Worth noting for this clone: The read finishes 3 residues shy of the CDR3 end, and the germline J gene is used to complete it. The rearrangement joins TRBV7-7 to TRBJ2-2, with a possible D match to TRBD1 (5 bases). This CDR3 is built from 13 residues. CDR1 is SSHAT and CDR2 is FNYEAQ in the germline V gene (reference sequence). Here the CDR3 reads CASSNRLSGELFF. The CDR3 bases that were read are TGTGCTAGCTCCAACAGGTTGAGCGGGGAG.

This clone has just a few counts. Read sequence stops 3 residues before the CDR3 end, and the germline J gene provides the missing end. This chain joins TRBV2 and TRBJ1-2, with 10 positions matching TRBD1. The CDR3 has 14 residues. Trimming at V came to 7 bases and at J to 1 base, leaving 3 bases not matched to a gene. From germline, CDR1 is SNHLY and CDR2 FYNNEI. The CDR3 DNA, read in part, is TGTGCCAGCACGGGACAGGGGTATAACTATGGC. This sequence encodes CASTGQGYNYG. Given in full, the CDR3 is CASTGQGYNYGYTF. The full variable domain, completed using reference TRBV2 and TRBJ1-2, is EPEVTQTPSHQVTQMGQEVILRCVPISNHLYFYWYRQILGQKVEFLVSFYNNEISEKSEIFDDQFSVERPDGSNFTLKIRSTKLEDSAMYFCASTGQGYNYGYTFGSGTRLTVV.

This clone was seen at least ten times. The CDR3 is cut off 3 residues early in the read; its end comes from the germline J gene. Other DNA sequences within the sample encode an identical CDR3. This rearrangement joins TRBV11-2 to TRBJ2-2; TRBD1 matches at 8 bases. The ends lost 1 base at V and 7 bases at J; junction bases unmatched: 5. CDR1 and CDR2 (germline): SGHAT, FQNNGV. This CDR3 contains 15 residues. The CDR3 region is CASSLGQGAYGELFF. The DNA read from the CDR3 is TGTGCCAGCAGCTTAGGGCAGGGGGCGTACGGGGAG.

This clone was seen more than once but under ten times. The read terminates 3 residues before the CDR3 end, so the remaining end is supplied by the germline J gene. The gene calls are TRBV2 and TRBJ2-1, with D uncertain. The CDR3 runs to 11 residues. V dropped 7 bases and J dropped 7 bases, with 8 bases sitting between them. Germline assignment: CDR1 SNHLY and CDR2 FYNNEI. The CDR3 here is CASMLGNEQFF. The CDR3 DNA, read in part, is TGTGCCAGCATGCTCGGGAATGAG.

This clone was counted at least ten times. The CDR3 bases that were read are TGTGCCAGCTCTCCCCAATCCGGGGGTTTTGCTGAA. Encoded protein: CASSPQSGGFAE. The entire CDR3 sequence reads CASSPQSGGFAEAFF. The rearrangement joins TRBV18 to TRBJ1-1; tentative D call: TRBD1 (5 bases). The CDR3 end is not reached by the read, which stops 3 residues before it; the germline J gene fills it in. This CDR3 spans 15 amino acids. V was shortened by 6 bases and J by 6 bases, with 20 bases between the two germline ends. Germline V gene lookup returns CDR1 KGHSH and CDR2 LQKENI.

Judged by abundance, this clone is medium-sized. The CDR3 sequence is CASSSQGITDTQYF. The DNA read from the CDR3 is TGTGCCAGCTCATCACAGGGGATTACAGATACG. This chain joins TRBV18 and TRBJ2-3; 7 positions agree with TRBD1. The read is 3 residues too short to cover the CDR3 end, so that end is filled in from the germline J gene. V lost 5 bases to trimming and J lost 3 bases; unmatched junction nucleotides: 5. This CDR3 is built from 14 residues. Germline CDR1 and CDR2: KGHSH and LQKENI.

Comment on this clone: The CDR3 end lies 3 residues beyond the end of the read and is filled in from the germline J gene. V is TRBV7-2 and J is TRBJ1-5; TRBD1 agrees at 9 bases. The V and J ends lost 5 bases and 5 bases, in that order; junction bases with no gene match: 4. Germline-derived CDR1 and CDR2 are SGHTA and FQGNSA. The CDR3 has 14 residues. CDR3 bases read: TGTGCCAGCAGCCGGGGGGACAGGGATCAGCCC. Protein: CASSRGDRDQP. In full, the CDR3 reads CASSRGDRDQPQHF.

This clone was detected ten times or more. The CDR3 DNA, read in part, is TGTGCCAGCAGGACCGGGACAGGGGGCTTCGGGGAG. Translated: CASRTGTGGFGE. The full-length CDR3 reads as CASRTGTGGFGELFF. The genes are TRBV6-2 or TRBV6-3 and TRBJ2-2, with 12 bases lining up with TRBD1. The read falls 3 residues short of the CDR3 end, and the missing part is taken from the germline J gene. Germline loops: CDR1 MNHEY, CDR2 SVGEGT. V lost 6 bases and J lost 7; bases outside the gene matches: 6. There are 15 residues in the CDR3.

There are many counts of this clone. The read ends 3 residues early relative to the CDR3; the germline J gene fills the gap. This sequence joins TRBV5-1 and TRBJ1-1; 7 bases map to TRBD1. Germline V gene data show CDR1 as SGHRS and CDR2 as YFSETQ. The CDR3 spans 12 residues. The CDR3 spells CASSHRGREAFF. The sequenced part of the CDR3 DNA is TGCGCCAGCAGCCACAGGGGTAGGGAA. The whole variable domain, filled in from reference TRBV5-1 and TRBJ1-1, reads KAGVTQTPRYLIKTRGQQVTLSCSPISGHRSVSWYQQTPGQGLQFLFEYFSETQRNKGNFPGRFSGRQFSNSRSEMNVSTLELGDSALYLCASSHRGREAFFGQGTRLTVV.

This clone was recorded a few times. The CDR3 end lies 3 residues beyond the end of the read and is filled in from the germline J gene. The V and J genes are TRBV18 and TRBJ1-5; D is perhaps TRBD1 (6 bases). The V gene lost 2 bases and the J gene lost 5 bases, with 13 bases spanning the gap. The germline CDR1 and CDR2 sequences are KGHSH and LQKENI. The CDR3 sequence is 15 residues long. Here the CDR3 reads CASSPKGGQDQPQHF. The sequenced part of the CDR3 DNA is TGTGCCAGCTCACCAAAGGGGGGGCAGGATCAGCCC.

Points on this clone: The CDR3 end is not reached by the read, which stops 3 residues before it; the germline J gene fills it in. The V gene is TRBV6-2 or TRBV6-3, the J gene TRBJ2-7, with D possibly TRBD1 on 5 matching bases. Germline CDR1 MNHEY, CDR2 SVGEGT. V was pared by 5 bases and J by 6 bases, with 11 bases between. CDR3 size: 12 residues. The CDR3 DNA, read in part, is TGTGCCAGCAGTCCCCAGGGTATCGAG. Residues: CASSPQGIE. From start to end, the CDR3 is CASSPQGIEQYF.

This clone was detected ten times or more. The sequence runs out 3 residues before the end of the CDR3; the remainder is reconstructed from the germline J gene. The chain employs TRBV6-2 or TRBV6-3 and TRBJ1-1; D may be TRBD1 (5 bases). The CDR3 totals 14 residues. Germline CDR1 and CDR2: MNHEY and SVGEGT. CDR3: CASSYNDRPSRAFF. The CDR3 bases that were read are TGTGCCAGCAGTTATAATGACAGACCCTCGAGG.

This clone was seen ten or more times. Coverage ceases 3 residues before the CDR3 finishes, and the germline J gene fills in the end. The chain carries TRBV2 and TRBJ2-5, with 10 bases matching TRBD1. CDR3 size: 17 residues. J lost 5 bases, V lost 8 bases, and 17 bases had no gene match. Per the germline V gene, CDR1 is SNHLY and CDR2 is FYNNEI. The covered CDR3 bases are TGTGCCAGCGGGAAGGGACAGGGGTTGAGAGGGGAGGAGACC. Its translation: CASGKGQGLRGEET. The CDR3, in full, reads CASGKGQGLRGEETQYF.

In its sample, this clone was seen a few times. The junction does not match germline at one end; this may be a read error. The read ends 3 residues shy of where the CDR3 ends; the end is completed using the germline J gene. V usage is TRBV7-7 and J usage is TRBJ2-5, with TRBD1 matching over 9 bases. Germline CDR1 SSHAT, CDR2 FNYEAQ (reference sequence). This CDR3 comprises 15 residues. CDR3 residues: CASSQGQGMGETQYF. CDR3 DNA (partial): TGTGCTAGCAGCCAGGGACAGGGAATGGGAGAGACC.

Of note for this clone: The missing CDR3 end, 3 residues past where the read stops, is filled in from the germline J gene. This chain joins TRBV7-3 and TRBJ1-6; D possibly corresponds to TRBD1 (6 bases). The length of the CDR3 is 14 residues. Per the germline V gene, CDR1 is SGHTA and CDR2 is FQGTGA. The CDR3 protein is CASSRDMGNSALHF. The sequenced CDR3 bases are TGTGCCAGCAGCCGGGACATGGGGAATTCGGCC.

This clone was counted many times. Read sequence stops 3 residues before the CDR3 end, and the germline J gene provides the missing end. This chain uses TRBV7-2 with TRBJ1-5; D is unresolved. V lost 2 bases and J lost 5, with 7 bases in between. Germline lookup yields CDR1 SGHTA and CDR2 FQGNSA. This CDR3 is 13 amino acids long. CDR3 amino acids: CASSLSRYQPQHF. CDR3 DNA, as far as it was read: TGTGCCAGCAGCTTAAGCCGTTATCAGCCC. Combining the CDR3 with reference TRBV7-2 and TRBJ1-5 gives the whole variable domain GAGVSQSPSNKVTEKGKDVELRCDPISGHTALYWYRQSLGQGLEFLIYFQGNSAPDKSGLPSDRFSAERTGGSVSTLTIQRTQQEDSAVYLCASSLSRYQPQHFGDGTRLSIL.

There are a few counts of this clone. The CDR3 goes on 3 residues after the read ends, and that part is filled in from the germline J gene. V and J are TRBV5-4 and TRBJ2-5; D possibly corresponds to TRBD2 (6 bases). Germline CDR1 SGHNT, CDR2 YYREEE (reference sequence). The CDR3 totals 14 residues. The ends were cut back, 1 base at V and 2 bases at J, with 9 bases in the middle. The CDR3 DNA, read in part, is TGTGCCAGCAGCTTGATGGGACTTCAAGAGACC. This encodes CASSLMGLQET. The complete CDR3 protein is CASSLMGLQETQYF.

With regard to this clone: The read stops 3 residues short of the end of the CDR3; the missing end is completed from the germline J gene. The chain links TRBV29-1 to TRBJ2-1, with TRBD2 matching 12 bases. CDR1 and CDR2 (germline): SQVTM, ANQGSEA. The V gene end was trimmed by 4 bases and the J gene end by 6 bases; junction bases not matched to a gene: 7. This CDR3 is built from 15 residues. The CDR3 bases that were read are TGCAGCGTTGCTGGGACTAGCGGGCTTGGCAATGAG. This codes for CSVAGTSGLGNE. The entire CDR3 protein is CSVAGTSGLGNEQFF.

With regard to this clone: The observed sequence ends 3 residues before the CDR3 terminus, with the missing tail filled in from the germline J gene. The rearrangement uses TRBV7-9 and TRBJ1-2; D uncertain. CDR1 SEHNR and CDR2 FQNEAQ come from the germline V gene (reference sequence). This CDR3 contains 14 residues. The V end was cut by 0 bases, the J end by 4 bases, with 9 bases between. This chain's CDR3 is CASSLAGLSYGYTF. Incomplete CDR3 DNA: TGTGCCAGCAGCTTAGCAGGGTTAAGCTATGGC.

This clone was picked up many times. The sequenced part of the CDR3 DNA is TGCGCCAGCAGCCTAGGGGTGGGCAACGAG. Protein: CASSLGVGNE. The complete CDR3 protein is CASSLGVGNEQYF. This sequence joins TRBV5-1 and TRBJ2-7; TRBD1 might be the D (5 bases). The observed sequence ends 3 residues before the CDR3 terminus, with the missing tail filled in from the germline J gene. V lost 4 bases and J 5 bases, leaving 13 bases between the germline ends. Germline CDR1 and CDR2: SGHRS and YFSETQ. The CDR3 totals 13 residues.